The present entry profiles one T cell receptor beta chain with its context. This record belongs to a study of blood T cell repertoires in COVID-19. Study-level information: The United States, Italy and Spain were the sources of the acute and convalescent COVID-19 samples. Sample material is recorded as cDNA or gDNA derived from T cells, B-cell-depleted T cells, or PBMCs.

Germline V gives CDR1 SGHRS, CDR2 YFSETQ. The CDR3 loop spans 17 amino acids. The V gene end was trimmed by 5 bases and the J gene end by 0 bases; junction bases not matched to a gene: 8. Some clones are missing from TCRdb's copy, which holds only in-frame ones; the method was immunoSEQ multiplex PCR. The sample has approximately 250,000 clones; 84% are singletons. Sequencing was carried out using peripheral blood. The V call is TRBV5-1, the J call TRBJ1-6; TRBD1 agrees at 7 bases. The source is a man aged 55-75 years with acute or convalescent COVID-19. CDR3 nucleotide sequence: TGCGCCAGCAGTCACAGGGGTAGCCGCTCCTATAATTCACCCCTCCACTTT. It yields the protein CASSHRGSRSYNSPLHF.